One T cell receptor (beta chain) is described in this entry. What it binds is unknown. Clones were sequenced by immunoSEQ multiplex PCR, and TCRdb holds only the in-frame ones, with some missing. The sample consists of approximately 100,000 clones, around 85% of them appearing once. This entry comes from a study of OX40 agonist ivuxolimab in advanced cancers. Study background: An agonistic human IgG2 monoclonal antibody against OX40 (CD134) was given.

CDR3 length: 13 residues. The germline CDR1 and CDR2 sequences are SGHDN and FVKESK. The V and J ends lost 4 bases and 11 bases respectively, with 17 bases between them. Study-wide points: Averaging showed that CD8+ T cells had more expanded clones than CD4+ did. Patients with a partial response at 0.1-3.0 mg/kg had among the lowest clonal expansion. There was clonal expansion of CD4+ and CD8+ blood T cells by week 6 at 0.1 to 3.0 mg/kg.

Sequencing used CD4+ or CD8+ T cells sorted from blood, obtained in a trial of the OX40 agonist ivuxolimab. V is TRBV14 and J is TRBJ2-5; tentatively, D is TRBD2 (5 bases). The clonotype was recovered from an adult with an advanced solid tumor such as melanoma, head and neck, liver or kidney cancer. The CDR3 sequence: CASSLAGAPTQYF. CDR3 nucleotide sequence: TGTGCCAGCAGCCTGGCGGGTGCGCCGACTCAGTACTTC.